The present entry profiles one T cell receptor beta chain with its context. CDR3 length equals 15 residues. Germline lookup yields CDR1 SQVTM and CDR2 ANQGSEA. The junction had 9 bases not matched to a gene; V was cut back by 6 bases and J by 2 bases. As originally analysed: By means of reference gene primer amplification, nucleated cell counts were estimated. TCRdb keeps only in-frame clones here, not all; method: immunoSEQ multiplex PCR. V, J and clone size are those of that table, while D and trimming were read from the DNA. Of 75,000 or so clones in the sample, roughly 87% were seen once. The data were obtained in a study of blood T cell repertoires in COVID-19. Study in general: The United States, Italy and Spain were the sources of the acute and convalescent COVID-19 samples. Nucleic acid was either cDNA or gDNA, and it came from T cells, B-cell-depleted T cells, or PBMCs.

The gene calls are TRBV29-1 and TRBJ1-3; 8 positions match TRBD1. The source of this sequence is a man between 65 and 85 years old with acute or convalescent COVID-19. The sequencing sample was made of peripheral blood. CDR3 sequence (DNA): TGCAGCGTCAAACCCCCAGGGGGCGCTGGAAACACCATATATTTT. It codes for CSVKPPGGAGNTIYF.